This is a list of T cell receptor beta chains from one sample in a study of beta chain features in type 1 diabetes. TCRdb's copy holds only in-frame clones and misses some; the assay was immunoSEQ multiplex PCR. The sample yields about 360,000 clones, over 10% seen once. Sequencing was carried out using naive CD4+ T cells from blood. Every receptor here comes from a man aged 18 to 29 in good health. Both conserved end residues are part of each CDR3. The D gene is left open where the match is weak. Rows may omit the clone size; those that give it use once, few, many or a size class.

clone size: NA
V gene: TRBV5-6
D gene: NA
J gene: TRBJ1-6
CDR3 DNA: TGTGCCAGCAGCCAATACGACAGTAATTCACCCCTCCACTTT
CDR3 protein: CASSQYDSNSPLHF

clone size: NA
V gene: TRBV5-1
D gene: NA
J gene: TRBJ2-5
CDR3 DNA: TGCGCCAGCAGCCCGCAGGGTCAAGAGACCCAGTACTTC
CDR3 protein: CASSPQGQETQYF

clone size: NA
V gene: TRBV7-2
D gene: TRBD1
J gene: TRBJ2-5
CDR3 DNA: TGTGCCAGCAGCTTTAACGACAGGGAACACCAAGAGACCCAGTACTTC
CDR3 protein: CASSFNDREHQETQYF

clone size: few
V gene: TRBV18
D gene: NA
J gene: TRBJ1-4
CDR3 DNA: TGTGCCAGCTCACCAGAACGGTCGAATGAAAAACTGTTTTTT
CDR3 protein: CASSPERSNEKLFF

clone size: few
V gene: TRBV29-1
D gene: TRBD2
J gene: TRBJ2-3
CDR3 DNA: TGCAGCGTTGAGATAGCGGGAGGGCCGGTAGATACGCAGTATTTT
CDR3 protein: CSVEIAGGPVDTQYF

clone size: NA
V gene: TRBV19
D gene: NA
J gene: TRBJ2-1
CDR3 DNA: TGTGCCAGTAGTATTTATTCAGGGGGGATCGACAATGAGCAGTTCTTC
CDR3 protein: CASSIYSGGIDNEQFF

clone size: few
V gene: TRBV6-5
D gene: NA
J gene: TRBJ1-1
CDR3 DNA: TGTGCCAGCTTTACTAAGGGGCCTGAAGCTTTCTTT
CDR3 protein: CASFTKGPEAFF

clone size: many
V gene: TRBV28
D gene: NA
J gene: TRBJ2-1
CDR3 DNA: TGTGCCAGCAGTTTCGGCGGCGGCTTCGCCAATGAGCAGTTCTTC
CDR3 protein: CASSFGGGFANEQFF

clone size: NA
V gene: TRBV5-1
D gene: NA
J gene: TRBJ2-7
CDR3 DNA: TGCGCCAGCAGGCGGCAGAGTGGCGACGAGCAGTACTTC
CDR3 protein: CASRRQSGDEQYF

clone size: few
V gene: TRBV28
D gene: NA
J gene: TRBJ1-2
CDR3 DNA: TGTGCCAGCAGTTTAGGGGCCGGCGGCTATGGCTACACCTTC
CDR3 protein: CASSLGAGGYGYTF

clone size: few
V gene: TRBV30
D gene: NA
J gene: TRBJ2-7
CDR3 DNA: TGTGCCTGGAACGGCGGCTCCTACGAGCAGTACTTC
CDR3 protein: CAWNGGSYEQYF

clone size: few
V gene: TRBV30
D gene: TRBD1
J gene: TRBJ2-5
CDR3 DNA: TGTGCCTGGAGTGCCGGGACAGGGCAGTACTTC
CDR3 protein: CAWSAGTGQYF

clone size: few
V gene: TRBV6-1
D gene: NA
J gene: TRBJ1-6
CDR3 DNA: TGTGCCAGCAGTGATTACCGGGTTTCACCCCTCCACTTT
CDR3 protein: CASSDYRVSPLHF

clone size: NA
V gene: TRBV9
D gene: TRBD2
J gene: TRBJ2-7
CDR3 DNA: TGTGCCAGCAGCGTAGGGACTAGCGGGAGCTCGCGCGAGCAGTACTTC
CDR3 protein: CASSVGTSGSSREQYF

clone size: few
V gene: TRBV15
D gene: TRBD1
J gene: TRBJ2-3
CDR3 DNA: TGTGCCACCAGCGGCAGACAGGGGTCAGATACGCAGTATTTT
CDR3 protein: CATSGRQGSDTQYF

clone size: few
V gene: TRBV5-1
D gene: NA
J gene: TRBJ2-3
CDR3 DNA: TGCGCCAGCAGCTTGGACGTAACTTTCACAGATACGCAGTATTTT
CDR3 protein: CASSLDVTFTDTQYF

clone size: NA
V gene: TRBV7-2
D gene: TRBD2
J gene: TRBJ2-2
CDR3 DNA: TGTGCCAGCAGCTTTGGGGGGGGGTTTAAGGAGCTGTTTTTT
CDR3 protein: CASSFGGGFKELFF

clone size: few
V gene: TRBV30
D gene: NA
J gene: TRBJ2-1
CDR3 DNA: TGTGCCTGGAGTGTATCCCTAGCGCTCGGTGAGCAGTTCTTC
CDR3 protein: CAWSVSLALGEQFF

clone size: few
V gene: TRBV9
D gene: NA
J gene: TRBJ1-2
CDR3 DNA: TGTGCCAGCAGCGTCCTCCCTGACACCTCTAACTATGGCTACACCTTC
CDR3 protein: CASSVLPDTSNYGYTF

clone size: few
V gene: TRBV18
D gene: TRBD2
J gene: TRBJ2-1
CDR3 DNA: TGTGCCAGCTCACCACGGGCACAGGGGTTGACTAGCGGAAACAATGAGCAGTTCTTC
CDR3 protein: CASSPRAQGLTSGNNEQFF